This T cell receptor beta chain was recorded in a study of blood T cell repertoires in COVID-19. Study details: Donors in the United States, Italy and Spain gave samples during acute or convalescent COVID-19. T cells, B-cell-depleted T cells, or PBMCs provided the cDNA or gDNA that served as material.

V was clipped by 3 bases and J by 10 bases; unmatched bases: 6. CDR3 length: 13 amino acids. CDR1 is LNHDA, CDR2 SQIVND, per germline (reference sequence). Original handling: By means of reference gene primer amplification, nucleated cell counts were estimated. Only in-frame clones appear in the TCRdb table, and some are missing; sequencing was by immunoSEQ multiplex PCR. That table furnishes V, J and clone size, whereas the DNA furnished D and trimming. This sample yields 300,000 to 350,000 clones, of which almost 90% are seen a single time; less than 3.5% belongs to the top ten. Patients in Seattle were enrolled during active infection, then followed longitudinally.

This chain uses TRBV19 with TRBJ2-1, with 7 bases lining up with TRBD2. Sequencing was carried out using peripheral blood. The sequence came from a woman in her 30s with COVID-19, enrolled during active disease. The CDR3 region has the DNA TGTGCCAGTAGTATTGTGCCACTAGCGGAGCAGTTCTTC. Amino acids: CASSIVPLAEQFF.